A single T cell receptor (beta chain) is shown here with its context. V trimming: 2 bases; J trimming: 5 bases; junction bases outside the gene matches: 4. The CDR3 sequence is 15 residues long. The germline CDR1 and CDR2 sequences are SGDLS and YYNGEE. The data were obtained in a study of blood T cell repertoires in COVID-19. At the level of the study: The origin of the acute and convalescent COVID-19 samples was the United States, Italy and Spain. PBMCs, B-cell-depleted T cells, or T cells provided the cDNA or gDNA that made up the material.

As handled by the study authors: Amplification of reference gene primers was used by the study to estimate nucleated cell counts. Some clones are missing from TCRdb's copy, which holds only in-frame ones; the method was immunoSEQ multiplex PCR. Clonal size and the V and J genes are those of that table, whereas D and trimming came from the DNA. The sample has about 89,000 clones; 75% to 90% are singletons. The sequence came from a man aged 80 or over with active or convalescent COVID-19. V is TRBV9 and J is TRBJ1-5; 10 bases line up with TRBD1. Sample: peripheral blood. CDR3 DNA: TGTGCCAGCAGCGTGGGGACAGGGGATTATCAGCCCCAGCATTTT. This encodes CASSVGTGDYQPQHF.